What follows are 27 T cell receptor beta chains derived from one specimen sequenced in a study of blood T cell repertoires in COVID-19. This table comes from immunoSEQ multiplex PCR, and its TCRdb copy is limited to in-frame clones, with some not included. Of tens of thousands of clones in the sample, approximately 83% were seen once. Sequenced sample: peripheral blood. Receptor source: an older woman with acute or convalescent COVID-19.

The chain joins TRBV10-3 to TRBJ1-6; TRBD1 agrees at 7 bases. CDR3 size: 14 residues. Germline lookup yields CDR1 ENHRY and CDR2 SYGVKD. Trimming removed 4 bases from V and 7 bases from J; junction bases left unmatched: 4. CDR3 region: CAISVQGDNSPLHF. The CDR3, as DNA: TGTGCCATCAGTGTTCAGGGGGACAATTCACCCCTCCACTTT.

The CDR3 region has the DNA TGTGCCAGCAGCTTAGCCGGAGGATCCACTGAAGCTTTCTTT. Translated, it gives CASSLAGGSTEAFF. The genes are TRBV7-9 and TRBJ1-1, with no clear D. Germline assignment: CDR1 SEHNR and CDR2 FQNEAQ (reference sequence). The length of the CDR3 is 14 residues. Trimming pared 0 bases from V and 4 bases from J, leaving 9 bases between.

This chain links TRBV12-3 or TRBV12-4 with TRBJ2-1, with D hard to call. V dropped 3 bases and J dropped 2 bases, with 2 bases sitting between them. The CDR3 runs to 12 residues. The CDR3 DNA follows: TGTGCCAGCAGTTTCGCCTACAATGAGCAGTTCTTC. Translated: CASSFAYNEQFF.

The rearrangement joins TRBV10-3 to TRBJ2-1; no firm D call. Germline loops: CDR1 ENHRY, CDR2 SYGVKD. With 0 bases removed from V and 0 bases from J, the gap between germline ends came to 9 bases. The CDR3 has 16 amino acids. The CDR3 nucleotides are TGTGCCATCAGTGAGTCGGCTAGGAGCTCCTACAATGAGCAGTTCTTC. It specifies CAISESARSSYNEQFF.

This sequence joins TRBV13 and TRBJ2-6; D is ambiguous. The CDR3 is 16 amino acids. Deletions cut 6 bases from V and 0 bases from J, with 12 bases between. Germline V CDR1 and CDR2: PRHDT, FYEKMQ (reference sequence). The DNA of the CDR3 is TGTGCCAGCAGGATGGGCACCACCTCTGGGGCCAACGTCCTGACTTTC. It specifies CASRMGTTSGANVLTF.

The V gene is TRBV28, the J gene TRBJ2-3; D unresolved. Germline V lookup: CDR1 MDHEN, CDR2 SYDVKM. V dropped 5 bases and J dropped 7 bases, with 10 bases sitting between them. The CDR3 loop spans 12 amino acids. The CDR3 DNA sequence: TGTGCCAGCAGTCTGTCTAGAAATACGCAGTATTTT. This sequence encodes CASSLSRNTQYF.

Written as DNA, the CDR3 is TGTGCCTGGAGCCCGACGGGTGGAAACACCATATATTTT. Encoded protein: CAWSPTGGNTIYF. V gene TRBV30 combines with J gene TRBJ1-3; D ambiguous. CDR3 size: 13 residues. Germline V gene data show CDR1 as GTSNPN and CDR2 as SVGIG (reference sequence). V was pared by 3 bases and J by 3 bases, with 9 bases between.

This clone has just one count. This rearrangement joins TRBV12-3 or TRBV12-4 to TRBJ1-1; D is uncertain. The length of the CDR3 is 13 residues. Trimming removed 7 bases at V and 5 bases at J, with 14 bases between. The CDR3, as DNA: TGTGCCAGCAATGAGTACTCCGGGACTGAAGCTTTCTTT. Encoded protein: CASNEYSGTEAFF.

The rearrangement joins TRBV29-1 to TRBJ2-3; D might be TRBD2 (5 bases). Germline V gene lookup returns CDR1 SQVTM and CDR2 ANQGSEA. The CDR3 is made up of 15 amino acids. Trimming took off 1 base at V and 3 bases at J, with 14 bases between the two ends. CDR3: CSVEGGQTGTDTQYF. In nucleotides, the CDR3 is TGCAGCGTTGAAGGCGGGCAGACGGGGACAGATACGCAGTATTTT.

V and J are TRBV29-1 and TRBJ1-1, with 8 bases identical to TRBD1. CDR3 length: 15 amino acids. With 1 base clipped from V and 3 bases from J, the junction kept 7 bases outside the gene matches. The germline CDR1 and CDR2 sequences are SQVTM and ANQGSEA. CDR3 amino acids: CSVEGFRGRDTEAFF. The CDR3 DNA follows: TGCAGCGTTGAAGGTTTCAGGGGGCGGGACACTGAAGCTTTCTTT.

CDR3 loop: CVVSTSYGYTF. CDR3 nucleotide sequence: TGTGTGGTGTCCACCAGCTATGGCTACACCTTC. The chain has TRBV28 and TRBJ1-2; D is undetermined. CDR1 is MDHEN, CDR2 SYDVKM, per germline. The CDR3 totals 11 residues.

The CDR3 region is CASSPDLEQPQHF. Written as DNA, the CDR3 is TGTGCCAGCAGTCCTGACCTAGAACAGCCCCAGCATTTT. The gene calls are TRBV5-5 and TRBJ1-5; D ambiguous. The germline V gene has CDR1 SGHKS and CDR2 YYEKEE (reference sequence). V lost 5 bases and J lost 7, with 13 bases in between. The CDR3 consists of 13 residues.

The chain combines TRBV7-9 with TRBJ1-2, with D possibly matching TRBD1 (5 bases). Germline V gives CDR1 SEHNR, CDR2 FQNEAQ (reference sequence). The CDR3 runs to 14 residues. The V gene lost 1 base and the J gene lost 8 bases, with 14 bases spanning the gap. DNA for the CDR3: TGTGCCAGCAGCTTAGACCTCGGGGGAACCGGCTACACCTTC. It yields the protein CASSLDLGGTGYTF.

The gene calls are TRBV27 and TRBJ2-5, with D uncertain. The CDR3 covers 12 residues. Trimming removed 3 bases at V and 5 bases at J, with 7 bases between. Germline values: CDR1 MNHEY, CDR2 SMNVEV (reference sequence). For the CDR3, the DNA is TGTGCCAGCAGTTTCCCCGGGGAGACCCAGTACTTC. Residues: CASSFPGETQYF.

The chain combines TRBV28 with TRBJ1-2, with TRBD1 identical over 9 bases. Germline V gene lookup returns CDR1 MDHEN and CDR2 SYDVKM. With 6 bases clipped from V and 5 bases from J, the junction kept 13 bases outside the gene matches. This CDR3 has 16 residues. The chain's CDR3 is CASRGNRGLTPYGYTF. The CDR3 DNA follows: TGTGCCAGCAGAGGAAACAGGGGGCTCACCCCATATGGCTACACCTTC.

This clone was detected once. The chain is built from TRBV6-1 and TRBJ2-2; 8 bases fit TRBD1. Germline CDR1 and CDR2: MNHNS and SASEGT. Unmatched junction bases numbered 12, after V lost 4 bases and J lost 8 bases. This CDR3 is built from 16 residues. CDR3 loop: CASSVGQVLLGGELFF. The CDR3 nucleotides read TGTGCCAGCAGTGTGGGACAGGTCCTTTTGGGTGGGGAGCTGTTTTTT.

The chain is built from TRBV6-5 and TRBJ1-1, with D unclear. Germline V gene lookup returns CDR1 MNHEY and CDR2 SVGAGI. Trimming shortened V by 0 bases and J by 0 bases, and 5 bases separated the two germline ends. The CDR3 covers 14 residues. The CDR3 sequence is CASSYSRLNTEAFF. The CDR3 nucleotides read TGTGCCAGCAGTTACTCGAGATTGAACACTGAAGCTTTCTTT.

The chain uses TRBV7-9 and TRBJ1-1, with TRBD1 matching 8 bases. Trimming cost V 5 bases and J 5 bases; bases outside gene matches: 10. Germline V gene sequence: CDR1 SEHNR, CDR2 FQNEAQ (reference sequence). The CDR3 runs to 15 residues. In DNA form, the CDR3 reads TGTGCCAGCAGCATAGGGACAGGCCCACTAACTGAAGCTTTCTTT. Translation gives CASSIGTGPLTEAFF.

This clone was seen only a few times. This chain joins TRBV23-1 and TRBJ1-2, with 8 positions matching TRBD1. TRBV23-1 is an open reading frame whose function is uncertain. The junction had 5 bases not matched to a gene; V was cut back by 0 bases and J by 2 bases. The CDR3 is 16 residues long. The CDR3 spells CASSQSRGQVNYGYTF. In nucleotides, the CDR3 is TGCGCCAGCAGTCAATCTAGGGGACAGGTGAACTATGGCTACACCTTC.

The V gene is TRBV19, the J gene TRBJ2-3; 12 bases are a match to TRBD2. V gave up 7 bases and J gave up 4 bases; unmatched junction bases: 9. CDR3 length: 16 residues. In germline, CDR1 is LNHDA, CDR2 SQIVND (reference sequence). CDR3 in DNA: TGTGCCAGTACCGCATCGACTAGCGGGAGTGCAGATACGCAGTATTTT. It yields the protein CASTASTSGSADTQYF. The whole variable domain, remainder taken from reference TRBV19 and TRBJ2-3, is DGGITQSPKYLFRKEGQNVTLSCEQNLNHDAMYWYRQDPGQGLRLIYYSQIVNDFQKGDIAEGYSVSREKKESFPLTVTSAQKNPTAFYLCASTASTSGSADTQYFGPGTRLTVL.

This clone was observed a single time. The chain recombines TRBV7-8 with TRBJ2-7; 7 bases agree with TRBD1. CDR3 size: 15 residues. In germline, CDR1 is SGHVS, CDR2 FQNEAQ. The V and J ends lost 5 bases and 0 bases, in that order; junction bases with no gene match: 7. The CDR3 nucleotides are TGTGCCAGCAGCCAGACGACAGGGCGCTCCTACGAGCAGTACTTC. As protein: CASSQTTGRSYEQYF.

Only one count was recorded for this clone. The chain combines TRBV19 with TRBJ2-1; D may be TRBD2 (6 bases). V lost 3 bases and J lost 1, with 19 bases in between. Germline lookup yields CDR1 LNHDA and CDR2 SQIVND (reference sequence). This CDR3 has 18 residues. In DNA form, the CDR3 reads TGTGCCAGTAGTATCCGGGGGTCGGCGATTACATCCTACAATGAGCAGTTCTTC. This encodes CASSIRGSAITSYNEQFF.

The V gene is TRBV5-1, the J gene TRBJ2-3, with 9 bases matching TRBD2. The CDR3 loop spans 16 amino acids. With V trimmed by 2 bases and J by 5 bases, 9 bases remained unmatched. Per the germline V gene, CDR1 is SGHRS and CDR2 is YFSETQ. In DNA form, the CDR3 reads TGCGCCAGCAGCTTCTTTAGCGGGGGCCAGGGAGATACGCAGTATTTT. Its translation: CASSFFSGGQGDTQYF.

The rearrangement uses TRBV5-5 and TRBJ1-2; D unresolved. The CDR3 runs 14 residues. V was pared by 4 bases and J by 0 bases, with 10 bases between. Germline assignment: CDR1 SGHKS and CDR2 YYEKEE (reference sequence). DNA for the CDR3: TGTGCCAGCAGCGCTGCCCCGGCTAACTATGGCTACACCTTC. Its translation: CASSAAPANYGYTF.

The rearrangement joins TRBV2 to TRBJ1-2; D is perhaps TRBD1 (6 bases). The CDR3 totals 12 residues. V gave up 3 bases and J gave up 6 bases, with 8 bases separating them. Germline CDR1 is SNHLY and CDR2 is FYNNEI. This CDR3 is CASSESGDGYTF. CDR3 bases: TGTGCCAGCAGTGAGTCAGGGGATGGCTACACCTTC.

The V and J genes are TRBV2 and TRBJ1-6, with D possibly matching TRBD1 (5 bases). From germline, CDR1 is SNHLY and CDR2 FYNNEI. This CDR3 has 15 residues. Deletions cut 5 bases from V and 9 bases from J, with 17 bases between. In DNA, the CDR3 is TGTGCCAGCAGTTCTAAGCAGGGTAGGGGTTCACCCCTCCACTTT. This gives the protein CASSSKQGRGSPLHF.

The genes are TRBV6-2 or TRBV6-3 and TRBJ1-2; 10 bases map to TRBD1. Per germline, CDR1 MNHEY and CDR2 SVGEGT. The CDR3 loop spans 21 amino acids. The V gene end was trimmed by 5 bases and the J gene end by 8 bases; junction bases not matched to a gene: 29. This CDR3 is CASSQYPSPWDRGTGNGGYTF. The CDR3 DNA follows: TGTGCCAGCAGTCAATACCCTTCACCTTGGGACAGGGGAACCGGGAATGGAGGCTACACCTTC.